This T cell receptor beta chain is from a study of long-term antiretroviral therapy in people with HIV. The study, taken as a whole, reports: Blood was collected between about 2003 and 2018, possibly under older ART regimens. Against controls, HIV repertoires showed narrower ranges of CDR3 length.

Survey level was the resolution at which the v3.0 immunoSEQ assay ran. Sequencing aimed at roughly 40,000-55,000 T-cell genomes per sample. Sequencing used immunoSEQ multiplex PCR; TCRdb keeps in-frame clones, though not all of them. Here the sample spans under 20,000 clones, about 89% being singletons. This clone was detected only a few times. The antigen remains undetermined. This TCR was sampled from a man in his forties with HIV. The specimen was unsorted PBMCs, collected 0.5 years after starting antiretroviral therapy.

DNA of the CDR3: TGTGCCAGCAGCGGGCCATATGCTAACTATGGCTACACCTTC. Encoded protein: CASSGPYANYGYTF. The V and J genes are TRBV7-9 and TRBJ1-2; D unresolved. The CDR3 runs 14 residues. Germline assignment: CDR1 SEHNR and CDR2 FQNEAQ (reference sequence). The V end lost 5 bases, the J end lost 0 bases, and 10 bases lay between the germline ends.